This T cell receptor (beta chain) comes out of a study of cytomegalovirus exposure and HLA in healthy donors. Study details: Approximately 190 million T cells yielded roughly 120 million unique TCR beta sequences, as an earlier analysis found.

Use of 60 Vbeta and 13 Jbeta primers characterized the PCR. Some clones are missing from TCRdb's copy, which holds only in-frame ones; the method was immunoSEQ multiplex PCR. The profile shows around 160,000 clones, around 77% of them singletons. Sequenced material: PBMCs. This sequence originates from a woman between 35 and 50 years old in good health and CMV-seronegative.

CDR3 protein: CASSWDRGSGHTEAFF. CDR3 nucleotide sequence: TGTGCCAGCAGTTGGGACAGGGGGTCCGGTCACACTGAAGCTTTCTTT. V and J are TRBV6-6 and TRBJ1-1; 11 nucleotides line up with TRBD1. Germline V gene data show CDR1 as MNHNY and CDR2 as SVGAGI (reference sequence). This CDR3 comprises 16 residues. With 4 bases clipped from V and 3 bases from J, the junction kept 7 bases outside the gene matches.